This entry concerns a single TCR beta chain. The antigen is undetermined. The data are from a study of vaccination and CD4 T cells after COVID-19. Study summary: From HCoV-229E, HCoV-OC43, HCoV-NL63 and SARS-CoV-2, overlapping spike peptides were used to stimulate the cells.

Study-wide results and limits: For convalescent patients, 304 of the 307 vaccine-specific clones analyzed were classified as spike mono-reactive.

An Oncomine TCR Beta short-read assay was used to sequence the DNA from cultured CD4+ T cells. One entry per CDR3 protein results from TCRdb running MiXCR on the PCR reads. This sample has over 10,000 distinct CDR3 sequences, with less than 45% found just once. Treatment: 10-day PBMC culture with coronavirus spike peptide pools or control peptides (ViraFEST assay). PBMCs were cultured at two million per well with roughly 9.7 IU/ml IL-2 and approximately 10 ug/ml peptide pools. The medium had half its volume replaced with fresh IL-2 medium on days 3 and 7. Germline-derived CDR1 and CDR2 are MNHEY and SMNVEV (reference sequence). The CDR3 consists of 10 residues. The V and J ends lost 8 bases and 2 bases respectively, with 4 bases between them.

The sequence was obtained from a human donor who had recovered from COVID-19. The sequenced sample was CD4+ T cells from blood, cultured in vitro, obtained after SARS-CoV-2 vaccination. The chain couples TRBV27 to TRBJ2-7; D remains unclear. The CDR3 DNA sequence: TGTGCCAGCGGAACCTACGAGCAGTACTTC. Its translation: CASGTYEQYF.